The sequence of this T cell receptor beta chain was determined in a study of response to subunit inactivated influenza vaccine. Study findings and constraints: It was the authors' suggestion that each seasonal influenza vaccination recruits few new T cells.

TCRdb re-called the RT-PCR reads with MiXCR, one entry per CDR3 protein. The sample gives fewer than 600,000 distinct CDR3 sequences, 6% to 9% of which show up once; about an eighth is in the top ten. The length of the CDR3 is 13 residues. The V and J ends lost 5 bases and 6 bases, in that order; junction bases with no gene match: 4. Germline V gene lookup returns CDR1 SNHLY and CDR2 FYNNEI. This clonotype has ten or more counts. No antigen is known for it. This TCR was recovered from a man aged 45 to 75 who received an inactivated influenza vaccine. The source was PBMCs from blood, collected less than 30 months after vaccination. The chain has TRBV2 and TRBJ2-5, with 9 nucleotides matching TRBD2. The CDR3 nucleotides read TGTGCCAGCAGTACGACTAGCGGCAAGACCCAGTACTTC. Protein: CASSTTSGKTQYF.